This T cell receptor beta chain was identified in a study of control samples from healthy donors and cancer patients. The assay was immunoSEQ multiplex PCR, and TCRdb's table has in-frame clones only and misses some. Here the sample spans 110,000 or so clones, about 90% being singletons. The CDR3 is 16 residues long. J lost 0 bases, V lost 5 bases, and 9 bases had no gene match. Germline V gene data show CDR1 as SGHAT and CDR2 as FQNNGV. The sequence derives from a man aged 45-60 years in good health. The chain employs TRBV11-2 and TRBJ1-1; 7 bases agree with TRBD1. Sequenced sample: blood. CDR3 amino acids: CASSLIQGNMNTEAFF. The CDR3 DNA is TGTGCCAGCAGCCTTATACAGGGGAACATGAACACTGAAGCTTTCTTT.